The 3 T cell receptor beta chains listed next were all sequenced from one sample in a study of neoadjuvant anti-PD-1 for oral cavity cancer. Profiled with immunoSEQ multiplex PCR; TCRdb holds only in-frame clones, not every one. The sample carries 37,000 or so clones, 35% to 40% recorded once. Time point given: after neoadjuvant nivolumab, at surgical resection. The sample was tumor tissue, taken after nivolumab (anti-PD-1) treatment. The receptor set was obtained from a person between 40 and 79 years old with oral cavity squamous cell carcinoma.

The chain carries TRBV5-1 and TRBJ2-3; 13 bases are a match to TRBD2. In germline, CDR1 is SGHRS, CDR2 YFSETQ. The CDR3 is 16 amino acids. Unmatched junction bases numbered 6, after V lost 4 bases and J lost 4 bases. CDR3 nucleotide sequence: TGCGCCAGCAGCCCCAGACTAGCGGGGGGTGCAGATACGCAGTATTTT. This codes for CASSPRLAGGADTQYF.

The chain carries TRBV7-8 and TRBJ2-5; TRBD2 agrees at 11 bases. The V gene's germline CDR1 is SGHVS and CDR2 FQNEAQ. The V segment lost 5 bases and the J segment 5 bases; nucleotides outside the gene matches: 13. The length of the CDR3 is 17 residues. CDR3 loop: CASSPWGSGGAGETQYF. The CDR3, as DNA: TGTGCCAGCAGCCCATGGGGTAGCGGGGGGGCGGGTGAGACCCAGTACTTC.

This clone has only a few counts. The rearrangement joins TRBV6-6 to TRBJ1-2; weak D call: TRBD1 (5 bases). This CDR3 has 14 amino acids. V dropped 3 bases and J dropped 6 bases, with 14 bases sitting between them. The germline V gene has CDR1 MNHNY and CDR2 SVGAGI (reference sequence). CDR3: CASSYQGGSNGYTF. As DNA, the CDR3 is TGTGCCAGCAGTTATCAGGGCGGATCCAATGGCTACACCTTC.